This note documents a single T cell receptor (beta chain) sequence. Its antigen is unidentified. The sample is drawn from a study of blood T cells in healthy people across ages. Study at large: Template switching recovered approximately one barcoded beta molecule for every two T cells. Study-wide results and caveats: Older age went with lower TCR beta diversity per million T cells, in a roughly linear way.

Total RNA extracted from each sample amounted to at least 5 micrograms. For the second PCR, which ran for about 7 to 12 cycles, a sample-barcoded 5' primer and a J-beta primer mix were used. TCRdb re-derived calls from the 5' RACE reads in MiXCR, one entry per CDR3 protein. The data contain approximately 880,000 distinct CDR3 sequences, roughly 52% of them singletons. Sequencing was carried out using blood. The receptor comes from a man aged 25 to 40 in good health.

DNA of the CDR3: TGTGCCAGCAGTCTCGGACGGCAATCTAGCACAGATACGCAGTATTTT. This sequence encodes CASSLGRQSSTDTQYF. The gene calls are TRBV12-3 or TRBV12-4 and TRBJ2-3; D is unresolved. V lost 5 bases and J 0 bases, leaving 15 bases between the germline ends. The CDR3 runs to 16 residues.